This T cell receptor beta chain was sequenced in a study of T cells in Graves' hyperthyroidism and ophthalmopathy. V shed 5 bases and J shed 6 bases, with 19 bases lying between them. The CDR3 length is 15 residues. CDR1 and CDR2 (germline): SEHNR, FQNEAQ (reference sequence). The study excluded patients with uncontrolled infection, other autoimmune disease, pregnancy or lactation. Diagnosis rested on symptoms, serum thyroxine and TRAb, thyroid ultrasound, and orbital computed tomography. RNA transcripts yielded amplified TCR beta CDR3 regions. HTBI primers drove first-round RT-PCR of the TCR CDR3. TCRdb reprocessed the multiplex PCR reads with MiXCR, giving one entry per CDR3 protein. Among hundreds of thousands of distinct CDR3 sequences listed, roughly 46% were seen once.

The V call is TRBV7-9, the J call TRBJ1-2; D unclear. The origin of this receptor is a woman in her late teens or twenties with Graves' hyperthyroidism. Specimen: peripheral blood or thyroid tissue (not recorded which). The CDR3 sequence: CASSQDWTAVHGYTF. As DNA, the CDR3 is TGTGCCAGCAGCCAAGATTGGACGGCAGTCCATGGCTACACCTTC.